These T cell receptor beta chains were read from a single sample in a study of vaccination effects on CD4 cells after COVID-19. The data were produced by immunoSEQ multiplex PCR, yet TCRdb's version contains in-frame clones alone and is incomplete. The repertoire holds about 73,000 clones, with 60% to 85% as singletons. These receptors have no known antigen. This sample comprised CD4+ T cells from PBMCs cultured with SARS-CoV-2 spike peptides, obtained before COVID-19 vaccination. These receptors were taken from a human donor who received a COVID-19 vaccine. Both conserved end residues are part of each CDR3. The order of the fields is clone size, CDR3 length, D gene, J gene, V gene, CDR3 protein, CDR3 DNA. The D gene is left open where the match is weak. Part of the rows lack a size; the others show once, few, many or a class for expanded clones.

-	11	-	TRBJ2-2	TRBV18	CASSPGSELFF	TGTGCCAGCTCACCGGGATCGGAGCTGTTTTTT
-	16	TRBD1	TRBJ1-3	TRBV9	CASSVEGASAGNTIYF	TGTGCCAGCAGCGTAGAGGGGGCAAGCGCTGGAAACACCATATATTTT
once	13	TRBD1	TRBJ1-2	TRBV28	CASRGQGIKGYTF	TGTGCCAGCAGGGGACAGGGGATTAAGGGCTACACCTTC
-	14	-	TRBJ2-1	TRBV6-5	CASHRDSQDNEQFF	TGTGCCAGCCACCGGGACTCCCAGGACAATGAGCAGTTCTTC
-	12	-	TRBJ2-1	TRBV2	CASSEEHNEQFF	TGTGCCAGCAGTGAAGAACACAATGAGCAGTTCTTC
-	13	-	TRBJ2-5	TRBV6-5	CASSRAYQETQYF	TGTGCCAGCAGCAGGGCGTACCAAGAGACCCAGTACTTC
-	21	-	TRBJ2-6	TRBV4-1	CASSQYDPIHGSSSGANVLTF	TGCGCCAGCAGCCAATATGACCCTATACATGGTTCGTCCTCTGGGGCCAACGTCCTGACTTTC
-	13	-	TRBJ2-5	TRBV5-5	CASRPGTGSDQYF	TGTGCCAGCAGGCCGGGGACGGGAAGTGACCAGTACTTC
few	12	-	TRBJ1-1	TRBV29-1	CSAWVEDTEAFF	TGCAGCGCCTGGGTTGAGGACACTGAAGCTTTCTTT
few	15	-	TRBJ1-2	TRBV4-1	CASSRPITDAGGYTF	TGCGCCAGCAGCCGCCCCATAACGGACGCCGGTGGCTACACCTTC
-	14	-	TRBJ1-1	TRBV28	CASSYGGLNTEAFF	TGTGCCAGCAGTTATGGGGGCCTGAACACTGAAGCTTTCTTT
-	13	-	TRBJ2-3	TRBV19	CASSVQNADTQYF	TGTGCCAGTAGTGTGCAGAACGCAGATACGCAGTATTTT
-	16	TRBD2	TRBJ2-5	TRBV19	CASSIQRGSARETQYF	TGTGCCAGTAGTATCCAGCGGGGGTCGGCTAGGGAGACCCAGTACTTC
-	15	TRBD1	TRBJ2-1	TRBV7-3	CASSSDRGGYNEQFF	TGTGCCAGCAGCTCTGACAGGGGGGGGTACAATGAGCAGTTCTTC
-	14	-	TRBJ1-5	TRBV19	CASTQKPGNQPQHF	TGTGCCAGTACCCAAAAACCAGGGAATCAGCCCCAGCATTTT
few	12	-	TRBJ1-6	TRBV2	CASSGAGVPLHF	TGTGCCAGCAGTGGGGCGGGGGTGCCCCTCCACTTT
-	15	-	TRBJ1-4	TRBV28	CASSSRITTNEKLFF	TGTGCCAGCAGTTCCCGCATTACAACTAATGAAAAACTGTTTTTT
-	12	TRBD1	TRBJ1-2	TRBV7-2	CASNDRVDGYTF	TGTGCCAGCAACGACAGGGTCGATGGCTACACCTTC
-	18	TRBD2	TRBJ2-2	TRBV4-1	CASSQPSGEGPNTGELFF	TGCGCCAGCAGCCAACCTTCTGGGGAGGGCCCGAACACCGGGGAGCTGTTTTTT
-	15	-	TRBJ1-5	TRBV6-5	CASSPREGGNQPQHF	TGTGCCAGCAGTCCACGCGAGGGGGGCAATCAGCCCCAGCATTTT
-	13	-	TRBJ1-2	TRBV30	CAWSVEANYGYTF	TGTGCCTGGAGTGTAGAGGCTAACTATGGCTACACCTTC
-	14	-	TRBJ1-2	TRBV18	CASSPPSQGGGYTF	TGTGCCAGCTCACCACCCTCACAGGGTGGTGGCTACACCTTC
-	14	-	TRBJ1-6	TRBV2	CASRQSSYNSPLHF	TGTGCCAGCCGACAGAGCTCCTATAATTCACCCCTCCACTTT
-	14	-	TRBJ2-2	TRBV5-1	CASRMTEYTGELFF	TGCGCCAGCCGAATGACAGAATACACCGGGGAGCTGTTTTTT
-	13	-	TRBJ1-5	TRBV19	CASSTGGDQPQHF	TGTGCCAGTAGTACCGGGGGGGATCAGCCCCAGCATTTT
few	11	-	TRBJ1-3	TRBV20-1	CSAMGGNTIYF	TGCAGTGCTATGGGTGGAAACACCATATATTTT
-	12	-	TRBJ1-5	TRBV12-3/TRBV12-4	CASSPDYQPQHF	TGTGCCAGCAGTCCGGACTATCAGCCCCAGCATTTT
-	12	-	TRBJ2-2	TRBV10-3	CAIQANTGELFF	TGTGCCATCCAGGCGAATACCGGGGAGCTGTTTTTT
-	16	TRBD1	TRBJ1-5	TRBV6-6	CASRHARQGAYQPQHF	TGTGCCAGCAGACACGCCCGACAGGGGGCCTATCAGCCCCAGCATTTT
-	14	-	TRBJ1-5	TRBV11-2	CASSLRLNNQPQHF	TGTGCCAGCAGCTTACGGTTAAACAATCAGCCCCAGCATTTT
-	13	TRBD1	TRBJ2-5	TRBV6-6	CASSRQGLETQYF	TGTGCCAGCAGTCGACAGGGGTTGGAGACCCAGTACTTC
-	13	-	TRBJ1-4	TRBV5-1	CASSAEILEKLFF	TGCGCCAGCTCTGCAGAGATTCTCGAAAAACTGTTTTTT
-	13	-	TRBJ1-2	TRBV11-2	CASSLAGRDGYTF	TGTGCCAGCAGCTTAGCAGGGCGGGATGGCTACACCTTC
-	11	-	TRBJ1-1	TRBV4-1	CASSLGPEAFF	TGCGCCAGCAGCCTTGGCCCTGAAGCTTTCTTT
-	15	-	TRBJ2-2	TRBV4-2	CASSHTAAGTGELFF	TGTGCCAGCAGCCATACGGCGGCAGGCACCGGGGAGCTGTTTTTT
-	14	-	TRBJ1-6	TRBV6-5	CASSYSSYNSPLHF	TGTGCCAGCAGTTACTCAAGTTATAATTCACCCCTCCACTTT
-	15	-	TRBJ2-3	TRBV3-1/TRBV3-2	CASSRRDQSTDTQYF	TGTGCCAGCAGCCGGCGGGACCAAAGCACAGATACGCAGTATTTT
-	15	-	TRBJ2-5	TRBV4-1	CASSQDWKALETQYF	TGCGCCAGCAGCCAAGATTGGAAAGCTCTGGAGACCCAGTACTTC